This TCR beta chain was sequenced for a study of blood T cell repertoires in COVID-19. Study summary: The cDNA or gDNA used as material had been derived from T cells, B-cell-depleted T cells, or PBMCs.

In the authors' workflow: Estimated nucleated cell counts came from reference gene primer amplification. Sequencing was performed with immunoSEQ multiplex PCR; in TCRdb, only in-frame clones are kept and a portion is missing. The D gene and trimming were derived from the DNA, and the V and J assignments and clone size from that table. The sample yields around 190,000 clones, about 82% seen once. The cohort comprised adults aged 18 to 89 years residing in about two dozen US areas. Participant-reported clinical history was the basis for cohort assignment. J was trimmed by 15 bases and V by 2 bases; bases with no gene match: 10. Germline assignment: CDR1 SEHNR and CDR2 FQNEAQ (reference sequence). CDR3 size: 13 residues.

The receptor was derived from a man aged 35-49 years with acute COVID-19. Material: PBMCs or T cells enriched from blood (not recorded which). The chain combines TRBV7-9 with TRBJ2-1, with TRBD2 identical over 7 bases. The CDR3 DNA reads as TGTGCCAGCAGCTTAACTACTAGCGACCTGTGGTTCTTC. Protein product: CASSLTTSDLWFF.